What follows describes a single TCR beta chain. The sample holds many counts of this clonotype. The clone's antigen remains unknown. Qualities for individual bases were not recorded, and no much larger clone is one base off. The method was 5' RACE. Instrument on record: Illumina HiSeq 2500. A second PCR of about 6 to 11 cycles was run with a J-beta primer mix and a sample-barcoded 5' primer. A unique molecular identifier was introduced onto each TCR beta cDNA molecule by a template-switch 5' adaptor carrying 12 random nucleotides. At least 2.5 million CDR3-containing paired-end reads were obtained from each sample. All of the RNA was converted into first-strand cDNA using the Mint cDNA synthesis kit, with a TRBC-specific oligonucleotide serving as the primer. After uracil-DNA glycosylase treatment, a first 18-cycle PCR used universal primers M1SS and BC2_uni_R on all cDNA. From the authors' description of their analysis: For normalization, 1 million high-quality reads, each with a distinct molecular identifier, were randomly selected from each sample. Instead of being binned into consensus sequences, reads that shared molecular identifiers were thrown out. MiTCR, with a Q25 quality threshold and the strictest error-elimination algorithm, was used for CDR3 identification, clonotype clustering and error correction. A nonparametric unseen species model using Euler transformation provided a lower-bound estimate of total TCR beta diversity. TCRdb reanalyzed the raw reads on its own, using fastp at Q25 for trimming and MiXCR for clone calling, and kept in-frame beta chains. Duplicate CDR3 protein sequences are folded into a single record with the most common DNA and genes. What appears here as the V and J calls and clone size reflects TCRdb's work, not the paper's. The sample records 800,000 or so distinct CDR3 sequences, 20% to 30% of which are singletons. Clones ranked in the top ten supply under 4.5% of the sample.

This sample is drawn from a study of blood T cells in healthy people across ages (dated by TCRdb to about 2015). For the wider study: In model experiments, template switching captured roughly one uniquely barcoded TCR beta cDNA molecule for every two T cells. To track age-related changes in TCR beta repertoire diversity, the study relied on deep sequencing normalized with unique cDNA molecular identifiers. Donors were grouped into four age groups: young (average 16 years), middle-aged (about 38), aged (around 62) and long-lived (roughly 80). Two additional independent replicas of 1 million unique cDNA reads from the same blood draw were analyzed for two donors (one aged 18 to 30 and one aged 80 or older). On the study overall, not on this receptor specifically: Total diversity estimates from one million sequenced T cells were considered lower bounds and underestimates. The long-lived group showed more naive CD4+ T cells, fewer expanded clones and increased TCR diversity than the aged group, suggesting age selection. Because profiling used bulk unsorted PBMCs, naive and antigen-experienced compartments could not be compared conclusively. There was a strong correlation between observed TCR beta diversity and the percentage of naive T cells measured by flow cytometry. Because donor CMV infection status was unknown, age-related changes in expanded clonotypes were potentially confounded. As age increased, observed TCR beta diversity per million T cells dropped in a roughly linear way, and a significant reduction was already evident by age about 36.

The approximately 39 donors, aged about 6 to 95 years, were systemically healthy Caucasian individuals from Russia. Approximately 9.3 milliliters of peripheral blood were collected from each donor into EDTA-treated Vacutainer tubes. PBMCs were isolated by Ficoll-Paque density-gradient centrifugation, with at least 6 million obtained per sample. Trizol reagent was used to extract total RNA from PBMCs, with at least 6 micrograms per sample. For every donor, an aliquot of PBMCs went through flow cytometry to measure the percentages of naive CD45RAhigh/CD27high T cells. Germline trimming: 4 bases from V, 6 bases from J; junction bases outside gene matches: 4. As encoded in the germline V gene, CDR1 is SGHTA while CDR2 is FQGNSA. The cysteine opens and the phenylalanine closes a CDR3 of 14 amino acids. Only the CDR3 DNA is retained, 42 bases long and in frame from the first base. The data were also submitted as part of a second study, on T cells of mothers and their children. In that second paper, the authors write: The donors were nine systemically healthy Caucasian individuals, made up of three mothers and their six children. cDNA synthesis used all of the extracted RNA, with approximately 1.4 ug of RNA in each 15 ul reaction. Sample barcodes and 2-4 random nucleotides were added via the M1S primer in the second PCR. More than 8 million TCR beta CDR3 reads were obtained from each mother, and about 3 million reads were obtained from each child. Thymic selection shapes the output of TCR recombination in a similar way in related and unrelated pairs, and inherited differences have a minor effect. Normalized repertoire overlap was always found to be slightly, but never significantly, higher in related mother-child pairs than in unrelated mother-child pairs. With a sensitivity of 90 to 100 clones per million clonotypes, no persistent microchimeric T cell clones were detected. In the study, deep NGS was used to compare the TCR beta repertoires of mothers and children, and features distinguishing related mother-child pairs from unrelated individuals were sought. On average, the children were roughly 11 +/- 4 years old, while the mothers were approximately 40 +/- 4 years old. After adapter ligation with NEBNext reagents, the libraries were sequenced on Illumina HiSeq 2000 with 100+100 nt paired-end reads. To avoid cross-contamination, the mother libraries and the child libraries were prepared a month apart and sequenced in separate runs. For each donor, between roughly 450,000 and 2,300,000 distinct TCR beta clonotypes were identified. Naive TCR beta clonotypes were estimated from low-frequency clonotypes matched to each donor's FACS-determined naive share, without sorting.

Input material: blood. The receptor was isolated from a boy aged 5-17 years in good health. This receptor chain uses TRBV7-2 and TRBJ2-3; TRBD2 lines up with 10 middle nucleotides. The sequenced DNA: TGTGCCAGCAGCTCGGGACTAGCGACTGATACGCAGTATTTT. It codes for CASSSGLATDTQYF.